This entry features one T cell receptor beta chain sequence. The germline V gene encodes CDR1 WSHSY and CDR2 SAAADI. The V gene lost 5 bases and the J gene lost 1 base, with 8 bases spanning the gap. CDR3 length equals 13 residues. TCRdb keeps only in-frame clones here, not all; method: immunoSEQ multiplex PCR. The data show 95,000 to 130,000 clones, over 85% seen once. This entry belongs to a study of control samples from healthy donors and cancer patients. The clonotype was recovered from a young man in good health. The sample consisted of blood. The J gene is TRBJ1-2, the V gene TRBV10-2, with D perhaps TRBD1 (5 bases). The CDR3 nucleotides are TGCGCCAGCAGTAAACAGGATAACTATGGCTACACCTTC. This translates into CASSKQDNYGYTF.